Sequencing of this T cell receptor beta chain was carried out in a study of blood T cell repertoires in COVID-19. Study details: Samples came from the United States, Italy and Spain, spanning acute and convalescent COVID-19. PBMCs, B-cell-depleted T cells, or T cells provided the cDNA or gDNA that made up the material.

How the authors handled the data: Cell counts per sample came from amplifying reference gene primers. The method was immunoSEQ multiplex PCR; TCRdb's version includes in-frame clones alone and lacks a portion of them. V and J calls and clone size are copied from that table; D and trimming were computed from the DNA. The sample includes roughly 100,000 clones, roughly 87% of them seen just once. One Seattle source followed patients from active infection through their disease course. Trimming removed 1 base at V and 2 bases at J, with 14 bases between. The CDR3 extends over 16 amino acids. The V gene's germline CDR1 is LNHNV and CDR2 YYDKDF (reference sequence).

Sample: peripheral blood. V is TRBV15 and J is TRBJ2-5; D is possibly TRBD2 (7 bases). This TCR was sampled from a woman aged 50 to 60 with COVID-19, enrolled during active disease. The chain's CDR3 is CATSRAGGQGQETQYF. CDR3 coding DNA: TGTGCCACCAGCAGAGCGGGAGGTCAGGGGCAAGAGACCCAGTACTTC.